This passage covers 21 T cell receptor beta chains from one sample sequenced in a study of blood T cells in healthy people across ages. Using a J-beta primer mix together with a sample-barcoded 5' primer, a second PCR was run for roughly 6 to 11 cycles. One entry per CDR3 protein results from TCRdb running MiXCR on the 5' RACE reads. The sample gives 1.5 million to 2 million distinct CDR3 sequences, around half of which show up once; approximately 2.1% is in the top ten. Sequencing was carried out using blood. The source of these receptors is a woman in her 40s in good health.

This rearrangement joins TRBV6-6 to TRBJ2-7, with 8 nucleotides matching TRBD1. This CDR3 region has 16 residues. J was trimmed by 6 bases and V by 0 bases; bases with no gene match: 10. Germline CDR1 MNHNY, CDR2 SVGAGI (reference sequence). CDR3 protein: CASSYSKGGTGGEQYF. The CDR3 nucleotides are TGTGCCAGCAGTTACTCGAAGGGCGGGACAGGCGGCGAGCAGTACTTC.

The chain has TRBV7-2 and TRBJ2-3; D might be TRBD2 (7 bases). Germline CDR1 SGHTA, CDR2 FQGNSA. Trimming left V 6 bases short and J 6 bases short, with 25 bases between. This CDR3 is 17 amino acids long. CDR3 in DNA: TGTGCCAGCAGACAAACTGCCCGGGGGGCTGCCGCCGATACGCAGTATTTT. This translates into CASRQTARGAAADTQYF.

This clonotype has just a few counts. The chain couples TRBV5-1 to TRBJ2-5, with 8 positions matching TRBD2. The CDR3 length is 15 residues. V gave up 1 base and J gave up 4 bases; unmatched junction bases: 6. The germline gives CDR1 SGHRS, CDR2 YFSETQ. The CDR3 reads CASSLQAGAGETQYF. DNA of the CDR3: TGCGCCAGCAGCTTGCAAGCGGGGGCGGGAGAGACCCAGTACTTC.

This clonotype was seen only a few times. The chain employs TRBV7-9 and TRBJ2-4; a weak D match, TRBD2 (6 bases). The V end was cut by 4 bases, the J end by 2 bases, with 15 bases between. The CDR3 loop spans 16 amino acids. Per the germline V gene, CDR1 is SEHNR and CDR2 is FQNEAQ (reference sequence). The CDR3 loop is CASSSWRGLTKNIQYF. The CDR3 DNA reads TGTGCCAGCAGCTCCTGGAGGGGCTTGACCAAAAACATTCAGTACTTC.

As regards this clonotype: The germline gene is not matched at one end of the junction; a read error may be the cause. V gene TRBV29-1 combines with J gene TRBJ2-5, with TRBD2 matching 7 bases. Germline V gene sequence: CDR1 SQVTM, CDR2 ANQGSEA. There are 13 residues in the CDR3. The DNA of the CDR3 is TGCAGCGTTGAAGGGGGGGGAAAGAGACCCAGTACTTTC. Translation gives CSVEGGGKRPSTF.

The V call is TRBV7-9, the J call TRBJ1-2; TRBD1 aligns across 11 bases. The CDR3 totals 15 residues. Looked up from germline, CDR1 is SEHNR and CDR2 is FQNEAQ (reference sequence). The J segment lost 7 bases and the V segment lost 4 bases, leaving 8 bases of the junction unmatched. DNA for the CDR3: TGTGCCAGCAGCTCCTGGACAGGGGGCTTAGGTGGCTACACCTTC. Translating gives CASSSWTGGLGGYTF.

This clonotype has a handful of counts. This sequence joins TRBV6-2 or TRBV6-3 and TRBJ2-1, with D tentatively TRBD1 (6 bases). V shed 2 bases and J shed 6 bases, with 11 bases lying between them. CDR3 length equals 14 residues. Germline V lookup: CDR1 MNHEY, CDR2 SVGEGT. CDR3 protein: CASSYSQGTNEQFF. In DNA form, the CDR3 reads TGTGCCAGCAGTTACAGTCAGGGGACCAATGAGCAGTTCTTC.

The J gene is TRBJ2-3, the V gene TRBV20-1; D not certain. Per germline, CDR1 DFQATT and CDR2 SNEGSKA (reference sequence). Trimming took off 6 bases at V and 2 bases at J, with 18 bases between the two ends. There are 15 residues in the CDR3. This CDR3 reads CSAGDTGPNTDTQYF. As DNA, the CDR3 is TGCAGTGCCGGAGATACCGGGCCCAACACAGATACGCAGTATTTT.

CDR3 protein: CASSFNTGSQTQYF. As DNA, the CDR3 is TGCGCCAGCAGCTTTAACACAGGGAGCCAGACCCAGTACTTC. The chain recombines TRBV5-1 with TRBJ2-5, with D perhaps matching TRBD1 (6 bases). This CDR3 is 14 amino acids long. Trimming removed 2 bases from V and 6 bases from J, with 14 bases in between. In germline, CDR1 is SGHRS, CDR2 YFSETQ.

This clonotype occurred a few times. This chain links TRBV28 with TRBJ2-7; 7 nucleotides agree with TRBD1. Germline loops: CDR1 MDHEN, CDR2 SYDVKM. The V segment lost 1 base and the J segment 3 bases; nucleotides outside the gene matches: 9. The CDR3 length is 16 residues. The chain's CDR3 is CASSLFTGAILYEQYF. CDR3 nucleotides: TGTGCCAGCAGTTTATTTACAGGGGCTATCCTCTACGAGCAGTACTTC.

This clonotype appeared a few times. J is TRBJ1-2 and V is TRBV5-1, with unresolved D. V gave up 2 bases and J gave up 5 bases, with 10 bases separating them. Germline V lookup: CDR1 SGHRS, CDR2 YFSETQ. The CDR3 has 13 amino acids. The CDR3 nucleotides read TGCGCCAGCAGCTTTTCCCTGGGTTATGGCTACACCTTC. It is translated as CASSFSLGYGYTF.

The chain is built from TRBV18 and TRBJ2-3; D could derive from TRBD1 or TRBD2 (5 bases each). The V gene's germline CDR1 is KGHSH and CDR2 LQKENI. V lost 3 bases to trimming and J lost 0 bases, with 13 bases between them. The CDR3 loop spans 16 amino acids. The DNA of the CDR3 is TGTGCCAGCTCACCGCTGGGGGAACCCAGCACAGATACGCAGTATTTT. This encodes CASSPLGEPSTDTQYF.

The chain employs TRBV27 and TRBJ2-7; the match to TRBD2 covers 8 bases. The germline V gene encodes CDR1 MNHEY and CDR2 SMNVEV (reference sequence). The CDR3 length is 15 residues. J was trimmed by 5 bases and V by 0 bases; bases with no gene match: 6. The CDR3 nucleotides are TGTGCCAGCAGTTTATCGCCCGGGGGGGCTGACGAGCAGTACTTC. It is translated as CASSLSPGGADEQYF.

This rearrangement joins TRBV7-2 to TRBJ2-1, with TRBD2 matching over 7 bases. The assigned J gene may be wrong: the sequence end matches TRBJ2-7 better. The CDR3 has 16 residues. From germline, CDR1 is SGHTA and CDR2 FQGNSA. This CDR3 is CASSFNGGSSYNEQYF. CDR3 bases: TGTGCCAGCAGCTTCAACGGGGGGAGCTCCTACAATGAGCAGTACTTC.

The sample holds one count of this clonotype. An end of the junction differs from the germline gene, which may be a read error. The chain recombines TRBV2 with TRBJ1-2, with D uncertain. Per the germline V gene, CDR1 is SNHLY and CDR2 is FYNNEI. The length of the CDR3 is 11 residues. CDR3 nucleotide sequence: TGTGCCAGCAAGCCCCAGTATGGTTACACCTTC. Its protein is CASKPQYGYTF.

This clonotype has only a few counts. The chain recombines TRBV12-3 or TRBV12-4 with TRBJ2-7; D remains unclear. This CDR3 is built from 15 residues. The ends were cut back, 7 bases at V and 5 bases at J, with 21 bases in the middle. The CDR3 protein is CASKITARTHHEQYF. CDR3 DNA sequence: TGTGCCAGCAAAATTACCGCACGTACGCACCACGAGCAGTACTTC.

This clonotype was seen only a few times. The J gene is TRBJ2-1, the V gene TRBV2, with D uncertain. The CDR3 is 15 residues long. Trimming took 8 bases from V and 8 from J, leaving 22 bases between them. Germline V lookup: CDR1 SNHLY, CDR2 FYNNEI. The CDR3 loop is CASAKLQAMVDEQFF. The CDR3 DNA is TGTGCCAGCGCCAAACTCCAGGCGATGGTCGATGAGCAGTTCTTC.

This clonotype was counted only a few times. V is TRBV20-1 and J is TRBJ2-7, with TRBD1 identical over 9 bases. Germline trimming cut 5 bases from V and 3 bases from J; bases unmatched to any gene: 5. Germline CDR1 reads DFQATT; CDR2 reads SNEGSKA (reference sequence). The CDR3 has 13 residues. In nucleotides, the CDR3 is TGCAGTGCTGCAAGGGACAGGGACTACGAGCAGTACTTC. It is translated as CSAARDRDYEQYF.

The V gene is TRBV3-1, the J gene TRBJ1-3; D gene unclear. This CDR3 spans 14 amino acids. Trimming pared 7 bases from V and 3 bases from J, leaving 13 bases between. Germline V gene data show CDR1 as LGHDT and CDR2 as YNNKEL (reference sequence). The CDR3 DNA reads TGTGCCAGCACTTCTCAGCGGCTTGGAAACACCATATATTTT. Residues: CASTSQRLGNTIYF.

This clonotype was counted only a few times. This chain connects TRBV15 to TRBJ2-7; TRBD1 matches 8 bases. After removal of 2 bases from V and 7 bases from J, the junction contained 13 bases not matched to a gene. Germline assignment: CDR1 LNHNV and CDR2 YYDKDF (reference sequence). The CDR3 extends over 16 amino acids. The CDR3 DNA reads as TGTGCCACCAGCAGACCGGTAACGGACAGGGTGAATGAGCAGTACTTC. Amino acids: CATSRPVTDRVNEQYF.

This chain connects TRBV27 to TRBJ2-7; 8 bases fit TRBD1. The trim removed 5 bases at V and 2 bases at J, leaving 14 bases unmatched. Germline loops: CDR1 MNHEY, CDR2 SMNVEV (reference sequence). The length of the CDR3 is 17 residues. In DNA form, the CDR3 reads TGTGCCAGCAGTCCCCCGCCGGACAGGGCGGGGACCTACGAGCAGTACTTC. It specifies CASSPPPDRAGTYEQYF.